These 23 T cell receptor beta chains came from one sample sequenced in a study of T cell repertoires in cytomegalovirus infection. One entry per CDR3 protein results from TCRdb running MiXCR on the reads. The top ten clones hold 59% of a sample with roughly 200,000 distinct CDR3 sequences, 35% to 45% of them seen once. Antigens of these TCRs are unknown. Here the sequenced sample was CD8+ T cells from cultured PBMCs, taken from culture after CMV antigen stimulation. All receptors come from a human donor in good health (CMV status not recorded). Some clones in this sample may be carry-over from other donors' samples.

This chain links TRBV27 with TRBJ2-7, with D possibly TRBD1 on 5 matching bases. The length of the CDR3 is 13 residues. Trimming stripped 6 bases from V and 0 bases from J, with 9 bases between. CDR1 MNHEY and CDR2 SMNVEV come from the germline V gene (reference sequence). In nucleotides, the CDR3 is TGTGCCAGCAGAAGGGGTTTCTCCTACGAGCAGTACTTC. Translation: CASRRGFSYEQYF.

The chain couples TRBV6-2 or TRBV6-3 to TRBJ1-6; 8 bases map to TRBD1. The CDR3 sequence is 15 residues long. With V trimmed by 7 bases and J by 6 bases, 8 bases remained unmatched. CDR1 and CDR2 from the germline V gene are MNHEY and SVGEGT. CDR3 sequence: CASTRTGSANSPLHF. CDR3 DNA: TGTGCCAGCACCCGGACAGGGAGCGCTAATTCACCCCTCCACTTT.

The rearrangement links TRBV2 to TRBJ2-7; tentative D call: TRBD2 (6 bases). Germline V lookup: CDR1 SNHLY, CDR2 FYNNEI. The CDR3 totals 15 residues. V was cut by 6 bases and J by 6 bases, with 21 bases left in between. The CDR3 nucleotides read TGTGCCAGCAGGGTAGGGAGGCAGGCGGTAGGCGAGCAGTACTTC. This sequence encodes CASRVGRQAVGEQYF.

This clonotype was observed once. The genes are TRBV19 and TRBJ1-1; D gene unclear. There are 13 residues in the CDR3. V gave up 8 bases and J gave up 0 bases, with 10 bases separating them. Germline V gene sequence: CDR1 LNHDA, CDR2 SQIVND (reference sequence). In nucleotides, the CDR3 is TGTGCCAGTTGTCAGTGGGTGAACACTGAAGCTTTCTTT. Its translation is CASCQWVNTEAFF. Complete variable domain (other parts from reference TRBV19 and TRBJ1-1): DGGITQSPKYLFRKEGQNVTLSCEQNLNHDAMYWYRQDPGQGLRLIYYSQIVNDFQKGDIAEGYSVSREKKESFPLTVTSAQKNPTAFYLCASCQWVNTEAFFGQGTRLTVV.

J is TRBJ1-2 and V is TRBV14; tentative D call: TRBD1 (6 bases). The germline V gene encodes CDR1 SGHDN and CDR2 FVKESK. The length of the CDR3 is 16 residues. Trimming stripped 4 bases from V and 7 bases from J, with 22 bases between. CDR3 region: CASSPRPPTGAFGYTF. Here the CDR3 DNA reads TGTGCCAGCAGCCCGCGTCCCCCAACGGGGGCGTTTGGCTACACCTTC.

This clonotype turned up a few times. J is TRBJ1-2 and V is TRBV6-1, with 10 bases that match TRBD1. V shed 1 base and J 6 bases; nucleotides not matched to a gene: 5. CDR3 length: 15 amino acids. Per the germline V gene, CDR1 is MNHNS and CDR2 is SASEGT. The CDR3 DNA follows: TGTGCCAGCAGTGAAGAGGGGACAGGGGCACATGGCTACACCTTC. Its protein product is CASSEEGTGAHGYTF.

The chain uses TRBV7-2 and TRBJ1-3; 7 positions agree with TRBD1. This CDR3 region has 19 residues. The V gene end was trimmed by 4 bases and the J gene end by 0 bases; junction bases not matched to a gene: 15. CDR1 is SGHTA and CDR2 is FQGNSA in the germline V gene. CDR3 nucleotides: TGTGCCAGCAGCTGGACAGGTACACTCATTGTTGACTCTGGAAACACCATATATTTT. This encodes CASSWTGTLIVDSGNTIYF. The complete variable domain, with remaining parts taken from reference TRBV7-2 and TRBJ1-3, reads GAGVSQSPSNKVTEKGKDVELRCDPISGHTALYWYRQSLGQGLEFLIYFQGNSAPDKSGLPSDRFSAERTGGSVSTLTIQRTQQEDSAVYLCASSWTGTLIVDSGNTIYFGEGSWLTVV.

The chain recombines TRBV2 with TRBJ1-1, with 9 bases matching TRBD1. The germline V gene has CDR1 SNHLY and CDR2 FYNNEI. Losses at the gene ends were 3 bases for V and 4 bases for J; bases not matched to a gene: 9. The CDR3 extends over 16 amino acids. The chain's CDR3 is CASSEWTGALGTEAFF. The CDR3 DNA sequence: TGTGCCAGCAGTGAGTGGACAGGGGCGTTGGGCACTGAAGCTTTCTTT.

The chain uses TRBV29-1 and TRBJ2-1, with a possible D match to TRBD2 (6 bases). The CDR3 sequence is 16 residues long. Germline lookup yields CDR1 SQVTM and CDR2 ANQGSEA. V was shortened by 4 bases and J by 0 bases, with 16 bases between the two germline ends. This chain's CDR3 is CSVAGVGGGSYNEQFF. Here the CDR3 DNA reads TGCAGCGTTGCGGGGGTGGGGGGAGGCTCCTACAATGAGCAGTTCTTC.

This clonotype has ten or more counts. The chain links TRBV7-6 to TRBJ1-5, with 8 nucleotides matching TRBD1. The CDR3 runs 17 residues. V was pared by 5 bases and J by 0 bases, with 9 bases of the junction left unmatched. The germline V gene has CDR1 SGHVS and CDR2 FNYEAQ. CDR3 DNA: TGTGCCAGCAGCCTCCTGGACAGGGTTTATAGCAATCAGCCCCAGCATTTT. Residues: CASSLLDRVYSNQPQHF.

CDR3 loop: CASSSGQGEQYF. DNA for the CDR3: TGTGCCAGCAGCTCGGGACAGGGCGAGCAGTACTTC. The chain employs TRBV7-6 and TRBJ2-7; 9 nucleotides match TRBD1. This CDR3 contains 12 residues. V gave up 4 bases and J gave up 6 bases; unmatched junction bases: 1. The germline CDR1 and CDR2 sequences are SGHVS and FNYEAQ.

The chain employs TRBV5-1 and TRBJ1-3; D is ambiguous. This CDR3 is 15 amino acids long. Germline V gene sequence: CDR1 SGHRS, CDR2 YFSETQ. Deletions cut 0 bases from V and 2 bases from J, with 9 bases between. The CDR3 region has the DNA TGCGCCAGCAGCTTGGGGACCGTGGCTGGAAACACCATATATTTT. This gives the protein CASSLGTVAGNTIYF.

The chain uses TRBV27 and TRBJ1-5; D possibly corresponds to TRBD1 (5 bases). V was shortened by 2 bases and J by 0 bases, with 17 bases between the two germline ends. There are 18 residues in the CDR3. Germline V CDR1 and CDR2: MNHEY, SMNVEV (reference sequence). CDR3 nucleotides: TGTGCCAGCAGTTTACGCCCCGAGGGGAGAGTTAGCAATCAGCCCCAGCATTTT. Protein sequence: CASSLRPEGRVSNQPQHF.

The V and J genes are TRBV12-3 or TRBV12-4 and TRBJ2-3, with D possibly TRBD2 on 6 matching bases. Trimming stripped 5 bases from V and 6 bases from J, with 21 bases between. This CDR3 contains 16 residues. In DNA form, the CDR3 reads TGTGCCAGCAGTCTACCCCCCGGGACTCAGAGGGATACGCAGTATTTT. Its translation is CASSLPPGTQRDTQYF.

This clonotype was seen only a few times. This chain joins TRBV7-9 and TRBJ2-7; TRBD2 matches 8 bases. Germline-derived CDR1 and CDR2 are SEHNR and FQNEAQ (reference sequence). V dropped 1 base and J dropped 5; count of bases not matched to a gene: 4. The CDR3 is made up of 14 amino acids. CDR3 coding DNA: TGTGCCAGCAGCTTAGTAGCGGGATTGAACGAGCAGTACTTC. Its translation: CASSLVAGLNEQYF.

This clonotype was observed a few times. The chain uses TRBV4-1 and TRBJ1-2, with 7 bases lining up with TRBD1. The germline CDR1 and CDR2 sequences are MGHRA and YSYEKL. The length of the CDR3 is 15 residues. Trimming took 0 bases from V and 4 from J; bases not matched to a gene: 5. The CDR3 DNA reads as TGCGCCAGCAGCCAAGAGGGCACAGGGGTCTATGGCTACACCTTC. Translated, it gives CASSQEGTGVYGYTF.

This chain connects TRBV10-3 to TRBJ2-3; 8 positions agree with TRBD1. In germline, CDR1 is ENHRY, CDR2 SYGVKD. The CDR3 extends over 15 amino acids. V lost 7 bases and J lost 2; bases outside the gene matches: 8. The DNA for the CDR3 is TGTGCCATCAACGACAGGGGCAGATCCACAGATACGCAGTATTTT. Protein product: CAINDRGRSTDTQYF.

The chain couples TRBV2 to TRBJ2-3; the D gene is possibly TRBD1 (6 bases). Trimming removed 4 bases at V and 3 bases at J, with 17 bases between. Germline CDR1 and CDR2: SNHLY and FYNNEI. The CDR3 is made up of 16 amino acids. CDR3 coding DNA: TGTGCCAGCAGTGGATTCAACAGGGAGTGGACAGATACGCAGTATTTT. This translates into CASSGFNREWTDTQYF.

Regarding this clonotype: The junction differs from germline at one of its ends, possibly a read error. V gene TRBV4-1 combines with J gene TRBJ1-5, with D uncertain. This CDR3 contains 13 residues. CDR1 and CDR2 (germline): MGHRA, YSYEKL. CDR3 nucleotide sequence: TGCTCCAGCAGCCAAGCGGGTAATCAGCCCCAGCATTTT. Its protein is CSSSQAGNQPQHF.

This clonotype was observed a few times. The gene calls are TRBV6-6 and TRBJ1-3; 9 nucleotides align to TRBD1. With V trimmed by 5 bases and J by 2 bases, 4 bases remained unmatched. Germline CDR1 MNHNY, CDR2 SVGAGI (reference sequence). The CDR3 has 15 amino acids. CDR3 in amino acids: CASSPDRGAGNTIYF. The CDR3 bases are TGTGCCAGCAGTCCGGACAGGGGAGCTGGAAACACCATATATTTT.

This rearrangement joins TRBV6-5 to TRBJ2-7, with a weak D call TRBD1 (6 bases). The CDR3 length is 14 residues. Looked up from germline, CDR1 is MNHEY and CDR2 is SVGAGI. V lost 2 bases and J 3 bases, leaving 11 bases between the germline ends. CDR3 nucleotide sequence: TGTGCCAGCAGTTACGGGACAAAGATCTACGAGCAGTACTTC. Translation gives CASSYGTKIYEQYF.

This clonotype has a handful of counts. The rearrangement links TRBV5-4 to TRBJ1-1; unclear D gene. This CDR3 has 13 residues. V was shortened by 5 bases and J by 1 base, with 9 bases between the two germline ends. CDR1 is SGHNT, CDR2 YYREEE, per germline (reference sequence). The CDR3 coding sequence is TGTGCCAGCAGACCGATGGGGAACACTGAAGCTTTCTTT. It codes for CASRPMGNTEAFF.

The chain couples TRBV6-1 to TRBJ2-5; TRBD2 matches at 12 bases. This CDR3 comprises 15 residues. Trimming removed 2 bases from V and 2 bases from J; junction bases left unmatched: 0. The germline gives CDR1 MNHNS, CDR2 SASEGT. CDR3 DNA sequence: TGTGCCAGCAGTGAACTAGCGGGGGGGCAAGAGACCCAGTACTTC. It encodes CASSELAGGQETQYF.